Given below is one TCR beta chain in context. This clonotype showed up just a few times. The specificity of this receptor is unknown. It has no much larger one-base neighbor in the sample; base qualities were not kept. This entry belongs to a study of blood T cells in healthy people across ages (dated by TCRdb to 2013 to 2016). At the level of the whole study: Template switching captured roughly one uniquely barcoded TCR beta cDNA molecule per two T cells in model experiments. Age-related changes in TCR beta repertoire diversity were measured in the study by deep sequencing normalized with unique cDNA molecular identifiers. Donors were grouped into four age groups: young (average approximately 15 years), middle-aged (39), aged (around 62) and long-lived (over 80). To avoid experimental bias, donors of different ages were randomly spread across the sequencing lanes. The study analyzed two additional independent replicas of 1 million unique cDNA reads from the same blood draw for two donors, one aged 18 to 30 and one aged 80 or older. Beyond this particular receptor, the publication reports: The CMV infection status of donors was not known, potentially confounding age-related changes in expanded clonotypes. The percentage of naive T cells measured by flow cytometry correlated strongly with observed TCR beta diversity. Bulk unsorted PBMC profiling prevented conclusive comparison of naive and antigen-experienced compartments. Observed TCR beta diversity per million T cells fell roughly linearly with age, and a significant reduction was already apparent by age roughly 40. Estimates of total diversity based on one million sequenced T cells were considered lower bounds and underestimates. Compared with the aged group, more naive CD4+ T cells, fewer expanded clones and increased TCR diversity were shown by the long-lived group, suggesting age selection.

The donors were a few dozen Caucasian individuals from Russia, aged roughly 6 to 100 years, who were systemically healthy. Each donor gave ten milliliters of peripheral blood, collected into EDTA-treated Vacutainer tubes. PBMCs were isolated by Ficoll-Paque density-gradient centrifugation, with at least 6 million obtained per sample. Trizol reagent was used to extract total RNA from PBMCs, with at least 5 micrograms per sample. For every donor, flow cytometry on a PBMC aliquot measured the percentage of naive CD45RAhigh/CD27high T cells. Library preparation used 5' RACE. These reads were obtained on an Illumina HiSeq 2500. A second roughly 6 to 12 cycle PCR used a sample-barcoded 5' primer and a J-beta primer mix. A unique molecular identifier was introduced onto each TCR beta cDNA molecule by a template-switch 5' adaptor carrying 12 random nucleotides. Each sample yielded at least 2.5 million CDR3-containing paired-end reads. The Mint cDNA synthesis kit, primed by a TRBC-specific oligonucleotide, was used to synthesize first-strand cDNA from all RNA. After uracil-DNA glycosylase treatment, a first 18-cycle PCR used universal primers M1SS and BC2_uni_R on all cDNA. The study's processing was this. Normalization of each sample was performed by random selection of 1 million high-quality reads, each carrying a distinct molecular identifier. Instead of being binned into consensus sequences, reads that shared molecular identifiers were thrown out. CDR3 identification, clonotype clustering and error correction used MiTCR with a Q25 quality threshold and the strictest error-elimination algorithm. Lower-bound total TCR beta diversity was estimated with a nonparametric unseen species model using Euler transformation. The public sequencing data were trimmed at Q25 with fastp and processed into clonotypes with MiXCR by TCRdb, which kept only in-frame beta chains. For every CDR3 protein sequence, its rows merge into one entry that carries the most common genes and DNA. For this entry, the V and J calls and clone size follow TCRdb and not the study's own pipeline. In this sample the table shows around 400,000 distinct CDR3 sequences, about 55% of which occur a single time. Around 50% of the sample is in the top ten clones.

Trimming costs V 5 bases and J 15 bases, and their ends lie 17 bases apart. CDR1 and CDR2 are drawn from the germline V gene: SGHTA, FQGNSA. The CDR3 runs 12 amino acids, cysteine and phenylalanine included. Only the CDR3 DNA is retained, 36 bases long and in frame from the first base. This receptor was taken from a man aged 60 to 75 in good health. The sample was blood. In this chain, TRBV7-2 is recombined with TRBJ2-1, with a weak D call of TRBD2 (5 bases match). The CDR3 is CASSPRTPVMFF. The DNA sequence follows: TGTGCCAGCAGCCCAAGGACTCCAGTTATGTTCTTC.